Listed here is a single T cell receptor (beta chain). This sample stems from a study of immune characterization of retroperitoneal liposarcoma. A single record per CDR3 protein comes from TCRdb applying MiXCR to the PCR reads. This sample has about 10,000 distinct CDR3 sequences, with roughly half found just once. The V gene's germline CDR1 is MNHEY and CDR2 SVGEGT. Trimming took 0 bases from V and 5 from J; bases not matched to a gene: 0. The CDR3 runs 14 residues. The chain employs TRBV6-2 or TRBV6-3 and TRBJ2-2; 7 nucleotides line up with TRBD1. The sequencing input was tumor tissue. The receptor's source is a female donor with retroperitoneal liposarcoma. CDR3 DNA: TGTGCCAGCAGTTACTCACAGGGGACCGGGGAGCTGTTTTTT. As protein: CASSYSQGTGELFF.